A selection of T cell receptor beta chains follows, all from one sample in a study of human T cells and chemical hapten exposure. TCRdb re-derived calls from the RACE reads in MiXCR, one entry per CDR3 protein. The sample lists 75,000 to 100,000 distinct CDR3 sequences, about 8.7% occurring once. The sequenced material came from whole blood. The source of these receptors is a female donor in good health. Some clones in this sample may be carry-over from other donors' samples. CDR3s include the opening cysteine and the closing phenylalanine or tryptophan. Fields, in order: V gene, clone size, CDR3 length, J gene, CDR3 protein. A clone size is listed for some rows: how often the clone was seen (once, few, many), or a class if it is expanded.

v_gene: TRBV7-2; abundance: few; len: 14; j_gene: TRBJ2-7; CDR3aa: CASGGLAGGYEQYF
v_gene: TRBV7-8; abundance: few; len: 15; j_gene: TRBJ2-7; CDR3aa: CASSTAGTGTYEQYF
v_gene: TRBV16; abundance: few; len: 13; j_gene: TRBJ2-7; CDR3aa: CASMTSGSYEQYF
v_gene: TRBV28; abundance: many; len: 16; j_gene: TRBJ1-5; CDR3aa: CASSPHKTGGGQPQHF
v_gene: TRBV4-2; abundance: few; len: 17; j_gene: TRBJ2-6; CDR3aa: CASSQEVYRAGANVLTF
v_gene: TRBV28; abundance: .; len: 12; j_gene: TRBJ2-7; CDR3aa: CASSLGGREQYF
v_gene: TRBV19; abundance: few; len: 16; j_gene: TRBJ1-2; CDR3aa: CASSITGGPSNYGYTF
v_gene: TRBV6-2/TRBV6-3; abundance: many; len: 15; j_gene: TRBJ1-6; CDR3aa: CASSYSEGEGSPLHF
v_gene: TRBV20-1; abundance: few; len: 13; j_gene: TRBJ2-3; CDR3aa: CSATGDFTDTQYF
v_gene: TRBV7-9; abundance: few; len: 13; j_gene: TRBJ2-1; CDR3aa: CASSSAAGHEQFF
v_gene: TRBV6-4; abundance: .; len: 18; j_gene: TRBJ2-6; CDR3aa: CASSALSSLSSGANVLTF
v_gene: TRBV29-1; abundance: .; len: 11; j_gene: TRBJ1-1; CDR3aa: CSVGQGVEAFF